This T cell receptor (beta chain) emerged from a study of regulatory T cells in long-lasting Graves disease. Study-level information: A definition of persistent Graves' disease required over 5 years of antithyroid drugs plus positive TSH receptor antibodies. Study results and caveats: TRBV28, TRBJ1-2 and TRBJ2-5 were segments that persistent disease favored.

This clonotype was counted a few times. The antigen is unknown. Documented time point: persistent/refractory GD, antithyroid drugs over 5 years with positive TRAb. The TCR library was prepared using RNA isolated from PBMCs. EDTA tubes were used for drawing around 8.2 milliliters of peripheral blood. Sequencing libraries for TCR beta were prepared with iRepertoire HTBI primers and Arm-PCR of CDR3 regions. Under the authors' procedure: From all samples, identification returned approximately 14 TRBJ and about 63 TRBV segments. One entry per CDR3 protein, called by TCRdb with MiXCR from the multiplex PCR reads. What appears here as the V and J calls and clone size reflects TCRdb's work, not the paper's. The table lists more than 650,000 distinct CDR3 sequences, approximately 29% of them singletons. The germline V gene has CDR1 DFQATT and CDR2 SNEGSKA (reference sequence). The CDR3 runs 12 residues. With 6 bases removed from V and 2 bases from J, the gap between germline ends came to 10 bases.

The chain couples TRBV20-1 to TRBJ1-2; D remains ambiguous. The receptor's source is a female donor with Graves disease. Specimen: peripheral blood mononuclear cells (PBMCs), collected when the disease was refractory, from a patient treated with antithyroid drugs. CDR3 bases: TGCAGTGCCTCTGGTTCCAACTATGGCTACACCTTC. It yields the protein CSASGSNYGYTF.